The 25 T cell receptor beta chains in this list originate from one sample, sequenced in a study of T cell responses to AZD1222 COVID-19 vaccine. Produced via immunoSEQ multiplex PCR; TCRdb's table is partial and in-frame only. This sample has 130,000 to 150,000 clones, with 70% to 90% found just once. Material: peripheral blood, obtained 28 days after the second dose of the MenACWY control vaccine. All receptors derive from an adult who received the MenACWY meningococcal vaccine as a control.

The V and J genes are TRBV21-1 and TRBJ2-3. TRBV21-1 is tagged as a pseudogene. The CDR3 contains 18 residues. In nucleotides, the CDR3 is TGTGCCAGCAGCAAAGGAGATCGTGACGTCTCTAGCACAGATACGCAGTATTTT. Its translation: CASSKGDRDVSSTDTQYF.

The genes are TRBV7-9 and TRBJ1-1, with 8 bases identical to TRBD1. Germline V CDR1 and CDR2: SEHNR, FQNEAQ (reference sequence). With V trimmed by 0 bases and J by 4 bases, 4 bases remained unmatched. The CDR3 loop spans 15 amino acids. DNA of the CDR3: TGTGCCAGCAGCTTAGCTCGGACAGGGAGCACTGAAGCTTTCTTT. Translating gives CASSLARTGSTEAFF.

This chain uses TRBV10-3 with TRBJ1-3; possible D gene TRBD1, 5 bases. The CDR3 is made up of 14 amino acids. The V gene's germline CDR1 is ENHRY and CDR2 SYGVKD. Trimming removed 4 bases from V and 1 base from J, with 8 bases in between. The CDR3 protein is CAISVGVSGNTIYF. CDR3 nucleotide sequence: TGTGCCATCAGTGTGGGGGTATCTGGAAACACCATATATTTT.

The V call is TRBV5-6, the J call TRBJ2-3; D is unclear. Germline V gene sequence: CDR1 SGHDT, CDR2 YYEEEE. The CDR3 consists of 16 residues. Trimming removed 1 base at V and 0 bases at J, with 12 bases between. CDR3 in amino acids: CASSLQAETSTDTQYF. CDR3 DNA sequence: TGTGCCAGCAGCTTGCAGGCGGAGACTAGCACAGATACGCAGTATTTT.

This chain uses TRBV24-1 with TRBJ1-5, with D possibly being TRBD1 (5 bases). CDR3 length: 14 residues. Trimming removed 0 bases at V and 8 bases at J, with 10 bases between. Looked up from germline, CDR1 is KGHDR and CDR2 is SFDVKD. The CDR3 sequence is CATSDLGTLEPQHF. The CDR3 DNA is TGTGCCACCAGTGATTTGGGGACCTTAGAGCCCCAGCATTTT.

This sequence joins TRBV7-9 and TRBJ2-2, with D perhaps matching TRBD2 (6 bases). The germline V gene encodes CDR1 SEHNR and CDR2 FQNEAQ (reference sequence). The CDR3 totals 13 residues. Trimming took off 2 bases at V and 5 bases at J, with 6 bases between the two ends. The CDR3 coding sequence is TGTGCCAGCAGCTTAAGCGGGACCGGGGAGCTGTTTTTT. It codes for CASSLSGTGELFF.

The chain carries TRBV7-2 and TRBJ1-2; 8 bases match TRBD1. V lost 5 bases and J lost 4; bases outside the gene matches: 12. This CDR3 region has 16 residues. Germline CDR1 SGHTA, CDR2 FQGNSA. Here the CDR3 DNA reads TGTGCCAGCAGCCCCCTCGGACAGGGACTCAGCTATGGCTACACCTTC. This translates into CASSPLGQGLSYGYTF.

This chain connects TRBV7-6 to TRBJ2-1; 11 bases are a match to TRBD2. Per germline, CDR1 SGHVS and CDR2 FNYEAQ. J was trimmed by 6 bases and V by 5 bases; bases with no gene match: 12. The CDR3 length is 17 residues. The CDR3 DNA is TGTGCCAGCAGCAATAGCCTCACTAGCGGGAGTCGCAATGAGCAGTTCTTC. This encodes CASSNSLTSGSRNEQFF. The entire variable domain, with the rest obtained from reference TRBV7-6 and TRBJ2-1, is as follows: GAGVSQSPRYKVTKRGQDVALRCDPISGHVSLYWYRQALGQGPEFLTYFNYEAQQDKSGLPNDRFSAERPEGSISTLTIQRTEQRDSAMYRCASSNSLTSGSRNEQFFGPGTRLTVL.

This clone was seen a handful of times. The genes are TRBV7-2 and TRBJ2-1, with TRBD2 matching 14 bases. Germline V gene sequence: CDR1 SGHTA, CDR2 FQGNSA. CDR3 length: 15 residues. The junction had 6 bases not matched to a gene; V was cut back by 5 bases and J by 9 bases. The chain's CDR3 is CASSQTSGRAIEQFF. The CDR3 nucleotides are TGTGCCAGCAGCCAGACTAGCGGGAGGGCCATTGAGCAGTTCTTC.

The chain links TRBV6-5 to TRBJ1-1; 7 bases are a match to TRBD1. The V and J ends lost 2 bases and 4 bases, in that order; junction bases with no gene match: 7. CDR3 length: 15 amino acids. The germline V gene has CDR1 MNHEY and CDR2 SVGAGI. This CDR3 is CASSYRGGGITEAFF. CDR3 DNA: TGTGCCAGCAGTTACCGAGGAGGGGGCATCACTGAAGCTTTCTTT.

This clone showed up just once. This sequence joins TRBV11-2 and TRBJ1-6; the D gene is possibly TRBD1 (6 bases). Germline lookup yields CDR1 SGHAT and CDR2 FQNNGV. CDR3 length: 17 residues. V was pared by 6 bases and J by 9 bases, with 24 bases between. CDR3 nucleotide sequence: TGTGCCAGCAGTCTACAGGGAATGAGTGCTTTGGGTTCACCCCTCCACTTT. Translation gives CASSLQGMSALGSPLHF. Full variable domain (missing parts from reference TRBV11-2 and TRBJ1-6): EAGVAQSPRYKIIEKRQSVAFWCNPISGHATLYWYQQILGQGPKLLIQFQNNGVVDDSQLPKDRFSAERLKGVDSTLKIQPAKLEDSAVYLCASSLQGMSALGSPLHFGNGTRLTVT.

The CDR3 here is CASSRGIRNEQFF. Here the CDR3 DNA reads TGTGCCAGCAGCCGGGGAATACGGAATGAGCAGTTCTTC. The V and J genes are TRBV3-1 (or the pseudogene TRBV3-2) and TRBJ2-1; D is ambiguous. V lost 4 bases to trimming and J lost 7 bases, with 11 bases between them. CDR1 is LGHDT and CDR2 is YNNKEL in the germline V gene (reference sequence). This CDR3 contains 13 residues.

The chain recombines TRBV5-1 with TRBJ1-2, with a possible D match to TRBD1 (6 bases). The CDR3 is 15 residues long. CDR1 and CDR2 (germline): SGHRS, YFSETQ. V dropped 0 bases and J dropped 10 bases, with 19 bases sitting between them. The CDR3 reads CASSLDGTRYMDYTF. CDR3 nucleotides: TGCGCCAGCAGCTTGGACGGGACAAGGTATATGGACTACACCTTC.

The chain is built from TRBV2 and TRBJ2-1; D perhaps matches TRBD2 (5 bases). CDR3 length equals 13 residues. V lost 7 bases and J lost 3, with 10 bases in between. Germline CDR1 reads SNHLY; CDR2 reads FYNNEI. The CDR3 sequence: CASTDGDYNEQFF. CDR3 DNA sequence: TGTGCCAGCACTGACGGGGACTACAATGAGCAGTTCTTC.

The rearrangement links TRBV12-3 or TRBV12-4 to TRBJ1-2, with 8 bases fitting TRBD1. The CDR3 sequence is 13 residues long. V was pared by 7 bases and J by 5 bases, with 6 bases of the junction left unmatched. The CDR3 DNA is TGTGCCAGCAAACGACAGGGGACGTATGGCTACACCTTC. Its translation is CASKRQGTYGYTF.

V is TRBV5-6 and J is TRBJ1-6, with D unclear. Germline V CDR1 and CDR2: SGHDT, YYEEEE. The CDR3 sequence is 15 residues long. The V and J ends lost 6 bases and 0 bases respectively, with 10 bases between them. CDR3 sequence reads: CASTPRSSYNSPLHF. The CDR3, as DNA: TGTGCCAGCACCCCCCGGAGCTCCTATAATTCACCCCTCCACTTT.

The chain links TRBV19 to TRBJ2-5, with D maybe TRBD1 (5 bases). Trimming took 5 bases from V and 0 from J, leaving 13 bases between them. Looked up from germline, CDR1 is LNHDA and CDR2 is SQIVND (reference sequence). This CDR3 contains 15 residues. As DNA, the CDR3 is TGTGCCAGTAGTCCAGGGATGCAGCACCAAGAGACCCAGTACTTC. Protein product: CASSPGMQHQETQYF.

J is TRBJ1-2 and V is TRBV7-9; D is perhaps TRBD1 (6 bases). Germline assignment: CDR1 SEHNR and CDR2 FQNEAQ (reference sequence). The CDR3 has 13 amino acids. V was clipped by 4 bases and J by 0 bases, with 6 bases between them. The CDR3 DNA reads TGTGCCAGCAGCTGGGGGCCTAACTATGGCTACACCTTC. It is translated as CASSWGPNYGYTF.

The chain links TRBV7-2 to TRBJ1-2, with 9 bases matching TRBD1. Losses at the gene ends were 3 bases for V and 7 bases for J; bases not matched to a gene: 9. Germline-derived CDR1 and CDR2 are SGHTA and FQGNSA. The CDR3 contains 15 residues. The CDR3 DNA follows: TGTGCCAGCAGCTTTACAGGGGGCCTTTTTCGTGGCTACACCTTC. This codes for CASSFTGGLFRGYTF.

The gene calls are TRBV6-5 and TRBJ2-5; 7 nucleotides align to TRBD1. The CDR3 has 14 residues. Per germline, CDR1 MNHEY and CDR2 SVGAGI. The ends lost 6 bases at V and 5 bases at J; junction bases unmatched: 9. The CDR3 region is CASRPTGVGETQYF. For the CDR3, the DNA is TGTGCCAGCAGACCAACAGGGGTTGGCGAGACCCAGTACTTC.

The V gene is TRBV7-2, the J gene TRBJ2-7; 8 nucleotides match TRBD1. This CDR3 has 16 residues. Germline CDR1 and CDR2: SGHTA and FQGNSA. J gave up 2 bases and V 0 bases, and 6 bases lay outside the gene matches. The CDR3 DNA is TGTGCCAGCAGCTTAGCTACCGGGACAGGAGCCTACGAGCAGTACTTC. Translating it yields CASSLATGTGAYEQYF.

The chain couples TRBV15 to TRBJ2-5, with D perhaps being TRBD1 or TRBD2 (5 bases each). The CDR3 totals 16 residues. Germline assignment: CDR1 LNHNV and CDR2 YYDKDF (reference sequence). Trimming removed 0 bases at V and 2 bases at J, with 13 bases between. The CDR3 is CATSRESRDPQETQYF. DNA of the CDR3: TGTGCCACCAGCAGAGAATCTCGGGACCCACAAGAGACCCAGTACTTC.

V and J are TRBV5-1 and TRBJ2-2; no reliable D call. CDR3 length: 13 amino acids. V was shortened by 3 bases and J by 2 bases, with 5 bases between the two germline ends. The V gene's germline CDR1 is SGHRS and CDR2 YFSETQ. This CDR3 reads CASSWDNTGELFF. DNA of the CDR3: TGCGCCAGCAGCTGGGATAACACCGGGGAGCTGTTTTTT.

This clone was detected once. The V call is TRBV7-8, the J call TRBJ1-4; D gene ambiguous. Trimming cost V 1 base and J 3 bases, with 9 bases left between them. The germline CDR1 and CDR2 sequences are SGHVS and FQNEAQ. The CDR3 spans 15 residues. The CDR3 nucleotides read TGTGCCAGCAGCTTAGTGCGGGATGCTAATGAAAAACTGTTTTTT. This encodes CASSLVRDANEKLFF.

As DNA, the CDR3 is TGCGCCAGCAGCCAAAAACCCTCTGGAAACACCATATATTTT. This sequence encodes CASSQKPSGNTIYF. The chain uses TRBV4-1 and TRBJ1-3, with D hard to call. V lost 2 bases, J lost 0 bases, and 5 bases lay in between. The CDR3 runs to 14 residues. The germline gives CDR1 MGHRA, CDR2 YSYEKL.